This is a list of T cell receptor beta chains from one sample in a study of cytomegalovirus exposure and HLA in healthy donors. This table comes from immunoSEQ multiplex PCR, and its TCRdb copy is limited to in-frame clones, with some not included. Altogether over 110,000 clones are present, 80% being singletons, with the ten largest covering just over 4.5%. The specimen was PBMCs. Receptors originate from a man aged 35 to 55 in good health and CMV-seronegative. The CDR3 runs from the conserved cysteine through the conserved F or W. The D gene is left open where the match is weak. Some rows mark clone size as missing; the rest say once, few, many or name a class of expanded clone.

d_gene	j_gene	v_gene	abundance	CDR3nt	CDR3aa
TRBD1	TRBJ1-2	TRBV5-6	NA	TGTGCCAGCAGCTTGGGGGGACAGGGTAACTATGGCTACACCTTC	CASSLGGQGNYGYTF
NA	TRBJ1-2	TRBV27	NA	TGTGCCAGCAGTTTATCGCGGGATCAGGGCTACACCTTC	CASSLSRDQGYTF
TRBD1	TRBJ2-7	TRBV11-2	NA	TGTGCCAGCAGCCCTACAGGGGCCGAGCAGTACTTC	CASSPTGAEQYF
NA	TRBJ2-7	TRBV5-1	NA	TGCGCCAGCAGCTTAAACAGGGTCACCTACGAGCAGTACTTC	CASSLNRVTYEQYF
NA	TRBJ2-7	TRBV23-1	NA	TGCGCCAGCAGACAGGGTGGGAGCGAGCAGTACTTC	CASRQGGSEQYF
TRBD1	TRBJ1-3	TRBV5-4	once	TGTGCCAGCAGCTTGCACGACAGGGCCGGAAACACCATATATTTT	CASSLHDRAGNTIYF
NA	TRBJ1-4	TRBV11-3	NA	TGTGCCACCGTAAGTACAGGGAATGAAAAACTGTTTTTT	CATVSTGNEKLFF
NA	TRBJ1-6	TRBV27	few	TGTGCCAGCAGTCCAGGATTAAATTCACCCCTCCACTTT	CASSPGLNSPLHF
TRBD1	TRBJ2-1	TRBV29-1	NA	TGCAGCGTTGCACAGGGGTCAAATGAGCAGTTCTTC	CSVAQGSNEQFF
NA	TRBJ1-4	TRBV27	few	TGTGCCAGCAGTTCACAGGGATTGGGAACTAATGAAAAACTGTTTTTT	CASSSQGLGTNEKLFF
TRBD1	TRBJ1-5	TRBV19	NA	TGTGCCAGTAGGACAGGGTGGAGTAGCAATCAGCCCCAGCATTTT	CASRTGWSSNQPQHF
NA	TRBJ1-3	TRBV6-1	NA	TGTGCCAGCAGTGATCCGGGGGGAGTCTCTGGAAACACCATATATTTT	CASSDPGGVSGNTIYF
NA	TRBJ2-1	TRBV9	NA	TGTGCCAGCAGCGTCGGAGGGAGTCCGGCCAATGAGCAGTTCTTC	CASSVGGSPANEQFF
TRBD2	TRBJ2-3	TRBV10-1	NA	TGCGCCAGCAGTGATAGGACTAGCGGGTTGAATACGCAGTATTTT	CASSDRTSGLNTQYF
TRBD2	TRBJ2-5	TRBV28	NA	TGTGCCAGCAGTTTGGGACTAGCGGGGGATAGAGGCGGAACCCAGTACTTC	CASSLGLAGDRGGTQYF
TRBD2	TRBJ2-1	TRBV9	NA	TGTGCCAGCAGCCCGCGGGGGACTAGCTACAATGAGCAGTTCTTC	CASSPRGTSYNEQFF
NA	TRBJ2-7	TRBV10-3	NA	TGTGCCATCAGTGAGTCGCAGGCTGGAGGCTACGAGCAGTACTTC	CAISESQAGGYEQYF
TRBD2	TRBJ2-1	TRBV18	NA	TGTGCCAGCTCACGCGGGGGGATCGGGAATGAGCAGTTCTTC	CASSRGGIGNEQFF
NA	TRBJ2-1	TRBV6-6	NA	TGTGCCAGCAGTGCCCAGGGGGGCTCCTACAATGAGCAGTTCTTC	CASSAQGGSYNEQFF
NA	TRBJ2-7	TRBV28	NA	TGTGCCAGCAGTTTCACAGGGCTCTCCTCCTACGAGCAGTACTTC	CASSFTGLSSYEQYF
NA	TRBJ2-7	TRBV9	NA	TGTGCCAGCAGCGTAGGCCGACAAGGCGACGAGCAGTACTTC	CASSVGRQGDEQYF
TRBD1	TRBJ1-3	TRBV4-3	NA	TGCGCCAGCAGCCAAGATGGGGACAGCTCTGGAAACACCATATATTTT	CASSQDGDSSGNTIYF
TRBD1	TRBJ1-1	TRBV6-5	NA	TGTGCCAGCAGTCCGACAGGGTTGAACACTGAAGCTTTCTTT	CASSPTGLNTEAFF
TRBD1	TRBJ1-4	TRBV10-1	few	TGCGCCAGCAGTGACGGACAGGGGATCGAAAAACTGTTTTTT	CASSDGQGIEKLFF
NA	TRBJ2-4	TRBV2	NA	TGTGCCAGCTACGAGCGGATGGGAAACATTCAGTACTTC	CASYERMGNIQYF
TRBD1	TRBJ1-2	TRBV7-8	few	TGTGCCAGCACCCCGGACAGGACCAACTATGGCTACACCTTC	CASTPDRTNYGYTF
NA	TRBJ1-1	TRBV18	once	TGTGCCAGCTCACCACGGGCGACAATTGAAACTGCTGAAGCTTTCTTT	CASSPRATIETAEAFF
TRBD2	TRBJ2-5	TRBV5-4	NA	TGTGCCAGCAGCATGACTAGCGGGGGTGAAGAGACCCAGTACTTC	CASSMTSGGEETQYF
TRBD2	TRBJ2-3	TRBV10-3	few	TGTGCCATCAGTGACACTAGCGGGGGGGCAGATACGCAGTATTTT	CAISDTSGGADTQYF
NA	TRBJ2-7	TRBV27	NA	TGTGCCAGCAGTTCCCCAGACTACGAGCAGTACTTC	CASSSPDYEQYF
TRBD1	TRBJ2-7	TRBV4-1	NA	TGCGCCAGCAGTTCGAACCCTAAATCACCGGGACAGATATACGAGCAGTACTTC	CASSSNPKSPGQIYEQYF
TRBD2	TRBJ2-7	TRBV6-1	NA	TGTGCCAGCAGTGAAGCAGTAGCGGGGGGCGCCTACGAGCAGTACTTC	CASSEAVAGGAYEQYF
TRBD1	TRBJ2-2	TRBV29-1	once	TGCAGCGGAGGGGGCGCAGGGTCTGGGGAGCTGTTTTTT	CSGGGAGSGELFF
NA	TRBJ1-1	TRBV28	NA	TGTGCCAGCAGGCCACCGACAGGTCAGGGCACTGAAGCTTTCTTT	CASRPPTGQGTEAFF
TRBD2	TRBJ2-5	TRBV29-1	NA	TGCAGCGTTGAAGGCAGGGAGGGCCAAGAGACCCAGTACTTC	CSVEGREGQETQYF
TRBD1	TRBJ1-2	TRBV7-2	NA	TGTGCCAGCAGCTCCCAGGGGGATAACTATGGCTACACCTTC	CASSSQGDNYGYTF
NA	TRBJ1-2	TRBV28	NA	TGTGCCAGCGAAGAAGCCACCTATGGCTACACCTTC	CASEEATYGYTF
NA	TRBJ1-1	TRBV6-5	few	TGTGCCAGCAGTTACAGGGGGACGAACACTGAAGCTTTCTTT	CASSYRGTNTEAFF
NA	TRBJ1-1	TRBV7-9	NA	TGTGCCAGCAGCTGGCAGGGAATTATGAACACTGAAGCTTTCTTT	CASSWQGIMNTEAFF
TRBD1	TRBJ2-5	TRBV19	NA	TGTGCCAGTAGTACACGACAGGGAGACCAGTACTTC	CASSTRQGDQYF
NA	TRBJ1-4	TRBV5-5	NA	TGTGCCAGCAGCTTGCTCGCTAATGAAAAACTGTTTTTT	CASSLLANEKLFF
TRBD1	TRBJ2-3	TRBV28	NA	TGTGCCAGCAGTTCCATGGACAGGGGGCGCACAGATACGCAGTATTTT	CASSSMDRGRTDTQYF
NA	TRBJ2-5	TRBV7-9	NA	TGTGCCAGCAGCTTCACCGGGGGGCGGGAGACCCAGTACTTC	CASSFTGGRETQYF
TRBD2	TRBJ2-7	TRBV4-3	NA	TGCGCCAGCAGCCAAACGACTAGCGGGGGCATCGAGCAGTACTTC	CASSQTTSGGIEQYF
NA	TRBJ2-1	TRBV14	once	TGTGCCAGCAGCCAAACCGGGAGTCAGGCCTACAATGAGCAGTTCTTC	CASSQTGSQAYNEQFF
NA	TRBJ1-1	TRBV18	NA	TGTGCCAGCTCAACTATCTTACAGGGTGGCACTGAAGCTTTCTTT	CASSTILQGGTEAFF
TRBD1	TRBJ2-5	TRBV18	NA	TGTGCCAGCGGATTATCAGGACAGGACCACTTC	CASGLSGQDHF
TRBD1	TRBJ2-3	TRBV7-2	NA	TGTGCCAGCAGTCCCGGGACAGGGGTTGTGGATACGCAGTATTTT	CASSPGTGVVDTQYF
NA	TRBJ1-2	TRBV29-1	NA	TGCAGCGTTGAAGATCTTCAGGGGTTCTCCTATGGCTACACCTTC	CSVEDLQGFSYGYTF
NA	TRBJ2-5	TRBV9	few	TGTGCCAGCAGCGAGACTACTACAGGGTTTGGTGAGACCCAGTACTTC	CASSETTTGFGETQYF
TRBD1	TRBJ2-1	TRBV19	once	TGTGCCAGTAACACCGGGACAGGCACCTACAATGAGCAGTTCTTC	CASNTGTGTYNEQFF
NA	TRBJ2-7	TRBV7-8	NA	TGTGCCAGCAGCTTCATCTTAACAGGACGGGCAAGCTCCTACGAGCAGTACTTC	CASSFILTGRASSYEQYF
NA	TRBJ2-7	TRBV10-2	NA	TGCGCCAGCAGTGACGAACTAGCCTCCTACGAGCAGTACTTC	CASSDELASYEQYF
TRBD1	TRBJ1-4	TRBV9	NA	TGTGCCAGCAGCCTAATTGCCGACAGGGGATCCGAAAAACTGTTTTTT	CASSLIADRGSEKLFF
NA	TRBJ2-5	TRBV11-3	NA	TGTGCCAGCAGCCATGACTCCCAAGAGACCCAGTACTTC	CASSHDSQETQYF
TRBD2	TRBJ2-6	TRBV5-1	NA	TGCGCCAGCAGCTTGGTGGTAGCGGGGGTTGGTGGGGCCAACGTCCTGACTTTC	CASSLVVAGVGGANVLTF
NA	TRBJ1-1	TRBV27	NA	TGTGCCAGCGGAGGAACAGGGACAACAATGAACACTGAAGCTTTCTTT	CASGGTGTTMNTEAFF
NA	TRBJ2-3	TRBV20-1	NA	TGCAGTGCACACCAAACAGATACGCAGTATTTT	CSAHQTDTQYF
TRBD2	TRBJ2-5	TRBV13	NA	TGTGCCAGCAGCTCCCCAGGGGCTAGCGGGGTACAAGAGACCCAGTACTTC	CASSSPGASGVQETQYF
NA	TRBJ2-2	TRBV10-1	NA	TGCGCCAGCAGTGAACTAGGAGGAGGGGACACCGGGGAGCTGTTTTTT	CASSELGGGDTGELFF